In this sample, the clone carrying this TCR beta chain turned up a few times. No antigen is known for it. The entry originates in a study of beta chain features in type 1 diabetes. Study-wide background: Over 85,000,000 sorted cells were examined across all samples. The study's findings and limits: For Type 1 diabetes patients, all four CD4+ subsets carried TCRB CDR3s that were moderately but significantly shorter.

CD4+ naive, central memory, regulatory and stem cell-like memory subsets were isolated by sorting on CD45RO/CCR7/CD25/CD127/CD95/CD27. In all sorted populations, purity surpassed 98%. The investigators reverse transcribed all of the isolated RNA, so they sequenced expressed TCRB transcripts. The protocol was immunoSEQ multiplex PCR, while the TCRdb copy is restricted to in-frame clones and leaves out a portion. The table records 640,000 or so clones, over 12% of them present only once. This CDR3 is 15 amino acids long. With 4 bases removed from V and 5 bases from J, the gap between germline ends came to 17 bases. The germline CDR1 and CDR2 sequences are SEHNR and FQNEAQ (reference sequence).

This sequence joins TRBV7-9 and TRBJ2-5, with D tentatively TRBD2 (7 bases). This receptor was identified in a man between 18 and 35 years old with type 1 diabetes. The sequenced sample was naive CD4+ T cells from blood. The CDR3, as DNA: TGTGCCAGCAGCTCTGTTCCCGGGGGGCCCGAGACCCAGTACTTC. This codes for CASSSVPGGPETQYF.